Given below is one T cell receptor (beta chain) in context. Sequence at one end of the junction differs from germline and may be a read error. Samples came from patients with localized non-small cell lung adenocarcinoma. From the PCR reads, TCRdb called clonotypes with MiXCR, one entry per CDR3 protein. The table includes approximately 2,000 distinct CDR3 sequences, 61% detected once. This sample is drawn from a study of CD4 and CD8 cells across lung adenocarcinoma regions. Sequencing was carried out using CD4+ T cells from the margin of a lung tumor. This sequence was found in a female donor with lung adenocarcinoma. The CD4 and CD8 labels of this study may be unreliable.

Here the CDR3 reads CASSEGGEAEALYF. DNA for the CDR3: TGTGCCAGCAGTGAAGGGGGTGAGGCCGAGGCGCTGTATTTT. This rearrangement joins TRBV6-1 to TRBJ2-2, with unresolved D. Germline V lookup: CDR1 MNHNS, CDR2 SASEGT. The CDR3 has 14 residues.